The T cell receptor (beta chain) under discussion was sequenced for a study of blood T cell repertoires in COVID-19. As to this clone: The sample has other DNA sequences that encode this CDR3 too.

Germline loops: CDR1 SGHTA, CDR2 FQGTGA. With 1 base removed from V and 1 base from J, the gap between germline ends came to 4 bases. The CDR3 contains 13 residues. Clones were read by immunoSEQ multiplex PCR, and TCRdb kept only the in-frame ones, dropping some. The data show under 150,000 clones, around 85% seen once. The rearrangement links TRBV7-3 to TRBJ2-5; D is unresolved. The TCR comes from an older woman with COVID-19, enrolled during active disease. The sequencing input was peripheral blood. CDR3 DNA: TGTGCCAGCAGCTTAAACAGCCAAGAGACCCAGTACTTC. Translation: CASSLNSQETQYF.